The clone carrying this TCR beta chain was seen at least ten times. The antigen remains unidentified. During its preparation, the TCRbeta library received unique molecular identifiers. TCRdb reprocessed the PCR reads with MiXCR, giving one entry per CDR3 protein. The repertoire holds 250,000 to 300,000 distinct CDR3 sequences, approximately 7.3% seen once, with around 9.8% in the top ten. This sample was taken from a study of T-cell reconstitution after alpha-beta-depleted transplantation in children. Study observations and caveats: The origin of alpha-beta T cells about two months after transplant was reportedly several hundred expanded graft clones. Most T-cell counts and diversity one year after the transplant came from T cells that were newly produced. There were some patients whose high TCRbeta diversity at day 60 came from surviving recipient T cells and thymic progenitors.

The sequencing used peripheral blood, collected 360 days after TCRalphabeta/CD19-depleted stem cell transplant. This sequence was found in a female patient aged 2-10 years who had a stem cell transplant for Fanconi anemia, so the T cells may come from the graft donor.

In nucleotides, the CDR3 is TGTGCCAGCAGTGGAAAGGGGGGCTACACCTTC. This codes for CASSGKGGYTF. J is TRBJ1-2 and V is TRBV28; maybe TRBD1 (5 bases). Germline assignment: CDR1 MDHEN and CDR2 SYDVKM. CDR3 length: 11 amino acids. V was trimmed by 5 bases and J by 8 bases, leaving 9 bases between them.